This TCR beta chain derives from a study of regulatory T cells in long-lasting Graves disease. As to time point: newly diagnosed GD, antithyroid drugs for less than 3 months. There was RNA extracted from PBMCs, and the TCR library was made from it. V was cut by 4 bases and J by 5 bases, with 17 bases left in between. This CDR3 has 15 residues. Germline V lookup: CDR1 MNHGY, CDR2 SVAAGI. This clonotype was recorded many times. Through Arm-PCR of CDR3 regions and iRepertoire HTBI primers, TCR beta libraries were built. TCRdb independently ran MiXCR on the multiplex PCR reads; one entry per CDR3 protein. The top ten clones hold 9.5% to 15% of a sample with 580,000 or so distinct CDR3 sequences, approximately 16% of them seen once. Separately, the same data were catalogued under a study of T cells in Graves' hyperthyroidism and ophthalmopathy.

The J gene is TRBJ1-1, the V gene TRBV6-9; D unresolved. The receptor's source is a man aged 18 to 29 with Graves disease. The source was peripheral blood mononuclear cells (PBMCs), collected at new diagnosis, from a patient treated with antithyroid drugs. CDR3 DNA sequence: TGTGCCAGCAGTTGGTTCAGGAGCCCGGGGACTGAAGCTTTCTTT. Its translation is CASSWFRSPGTEAFF.